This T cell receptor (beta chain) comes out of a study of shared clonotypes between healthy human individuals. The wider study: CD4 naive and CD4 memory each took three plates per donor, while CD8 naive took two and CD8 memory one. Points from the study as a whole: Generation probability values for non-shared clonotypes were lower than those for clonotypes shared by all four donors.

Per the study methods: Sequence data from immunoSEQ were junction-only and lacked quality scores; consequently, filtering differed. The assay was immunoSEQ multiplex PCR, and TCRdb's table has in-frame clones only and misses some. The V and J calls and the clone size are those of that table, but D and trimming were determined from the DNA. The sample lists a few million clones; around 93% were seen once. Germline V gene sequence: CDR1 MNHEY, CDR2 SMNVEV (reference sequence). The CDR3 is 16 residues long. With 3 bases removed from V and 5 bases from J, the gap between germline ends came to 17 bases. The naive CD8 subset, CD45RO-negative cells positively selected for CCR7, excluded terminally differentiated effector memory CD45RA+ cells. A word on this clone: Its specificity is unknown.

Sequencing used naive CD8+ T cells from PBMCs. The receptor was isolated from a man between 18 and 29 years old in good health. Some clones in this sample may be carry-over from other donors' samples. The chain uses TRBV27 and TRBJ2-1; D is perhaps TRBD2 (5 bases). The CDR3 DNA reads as TGTGCCAGCAGTTTGTTGCCTGGGCGGCGGGACAATGAGCAGTTCTTC. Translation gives CASSLLPGRRDNEQFF.